This T cell receptor beta chain was sequenced for a study of sequential checkpoint blockade in melanoma. In the study overall: First-line arms were nivolumab then ipilimumab, or the reverse, randomized 1:1. Both treatment sequences were followed by maintenance nivolumab.

Treatment meaning: randomized to nivolumab then ipilimumab (arm A) or the reverse (arm B). No patient had prior DNA-damaging chemotherapy. Live CD3+CD8+ CD19− CD56− cells were sorted from PBMCs. Libraries were prepared by immunoSEQ multiplex PCR; TCRdb keeps only in-frame clonotypes and omits some of them. Of some 7,200 clones in the sample, 75% to 80% were seen once. Trimming removed 5 bases from V and 5 bases from J, with 12 bases in between. This CDR3 spans 13 amino acids. CDR1 and CDR2 (germline): MNHEY, SMNVEV (reference sequence). This chain connects TRBV27 to TRBJ1-2; tentative D call: TRBD1 (6 bases). The receptor was derived from a human donor with melanoma. Sample: CD8+ T cells sorted from blood (inferred from file names), taken from a patient given nivolumab and ipilimumab in sequence. The CDR3 DNA follows: TGTGCCAGCAGTAACCCGACAGGATATGGCTACACCTTC. Its protein is CASSNPTGYGYTF.